This note documents a single T cell receptor beta chain sequence. The data were obtained in a study of cytomegalovirus exposure and HLA in healthy donors. J was trimmed by 6 bases and V by 4 bases; bases with no gene match: 7. The germline V gene has CDR1 MDHEN and CDR2 SYDVKM. The CDR3 length is 14 residues. Amplification used 60 Vbeta primers and 13 Jbeta primers. Generated by immunoSEQ multiplex PCR, the TCRdb table keeps only in-frame clones and is missing some. The sample has approximately 170,000 clones, about three quarters seen once. Each donor's status was that of a healthy bone marrow donor. This clonotype was sampled from a female donor in good health and CMV-seronegative. The chain uses TRBV28 and TRBJ1-1; 8 nucleotides agree with TRBD1. The material sequenced was PBMCs. CDR3 sequence (DNA): TGTGCCAGCAGTTGGGGCCTGACAGGGGCTGAAGCTTTCTTT. It codes for CASSWGLTGAEAFF.